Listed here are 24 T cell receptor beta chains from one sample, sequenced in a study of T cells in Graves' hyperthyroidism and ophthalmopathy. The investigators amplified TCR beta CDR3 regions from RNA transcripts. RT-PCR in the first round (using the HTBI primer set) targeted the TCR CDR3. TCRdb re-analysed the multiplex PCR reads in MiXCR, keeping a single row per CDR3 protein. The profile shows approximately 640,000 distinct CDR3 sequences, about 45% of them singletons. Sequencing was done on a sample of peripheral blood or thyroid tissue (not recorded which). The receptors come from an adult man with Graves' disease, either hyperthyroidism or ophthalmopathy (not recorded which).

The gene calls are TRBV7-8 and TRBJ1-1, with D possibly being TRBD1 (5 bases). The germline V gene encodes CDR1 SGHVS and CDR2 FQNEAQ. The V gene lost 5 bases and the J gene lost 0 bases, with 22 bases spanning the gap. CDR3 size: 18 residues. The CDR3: CASSKKRPGGSLNTEAFF. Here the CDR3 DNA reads TGTGCCAGCAGCAAAAAACGGCCGGGGGGGAGCTTGAACACTGAAGCTTTCTTT.

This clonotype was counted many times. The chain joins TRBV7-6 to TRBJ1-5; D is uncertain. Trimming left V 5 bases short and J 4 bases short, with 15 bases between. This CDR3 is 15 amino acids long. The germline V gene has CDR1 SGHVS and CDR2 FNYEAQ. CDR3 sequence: CASSPGSGWNQPQHF. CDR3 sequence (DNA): TGTGCCAGCAGCCCCGGGTCCGGCTGGAATCAGCCCCAGCATTTT.

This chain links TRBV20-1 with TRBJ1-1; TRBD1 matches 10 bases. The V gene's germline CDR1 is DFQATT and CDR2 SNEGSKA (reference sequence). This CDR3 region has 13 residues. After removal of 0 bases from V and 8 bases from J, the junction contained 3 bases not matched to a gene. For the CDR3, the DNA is TGCAGTGCTAGAGATGCGGGACAGGGGGAAGCTTTCTTT. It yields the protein CSARDAGQGEAFF.

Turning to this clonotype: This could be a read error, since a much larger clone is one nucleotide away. The CDR3: CASSSTENTEALF. The DNA for the CDR3 is TGTGCCAGCAGTTCGACAGAGAACACTGAAGCTCTCTTT. The J gene is TRBJ1-1, the V gene TRBV2; D might be TRBD1 (5 bases). The germline V gene has CDR1 SNHLY and CDR2 FYNNEI. The CDR3 loop spans 13 amino acids.

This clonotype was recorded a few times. In DNA, the CDR3 is TGTGCCAGCAGTGCCAATGGGAGGAGCACTGAAGCTTTCTTT. Translated: CASSANGRSTEAFF. This rearrangement joins TRBV27 to TRBJ1-1; no definite D call. Per germline, CDR1 MNHEY and CDR2 SMNVEV (reference sequence). The V and J ends lost 5 bases and 4 bases respectively, with 14 bases between them. The CDR3 extends over 14 amino acids.

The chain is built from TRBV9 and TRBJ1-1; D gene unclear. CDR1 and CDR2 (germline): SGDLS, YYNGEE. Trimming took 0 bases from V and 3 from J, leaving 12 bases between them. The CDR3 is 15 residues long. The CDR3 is CASSVAEGLDTEAFF. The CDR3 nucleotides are TGTGCCAGCAGCGTAGCTGAGGGTTTGGACACTGAAGCTTTCTTT.

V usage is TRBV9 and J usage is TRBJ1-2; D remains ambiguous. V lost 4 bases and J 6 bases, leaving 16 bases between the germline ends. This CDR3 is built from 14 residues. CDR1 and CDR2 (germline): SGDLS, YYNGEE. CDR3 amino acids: CASSLVTGRNGYTF. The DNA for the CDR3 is TGTGCCAGCAGCTTAGTGACGGGGAGAAATGGCTACACCTTC.

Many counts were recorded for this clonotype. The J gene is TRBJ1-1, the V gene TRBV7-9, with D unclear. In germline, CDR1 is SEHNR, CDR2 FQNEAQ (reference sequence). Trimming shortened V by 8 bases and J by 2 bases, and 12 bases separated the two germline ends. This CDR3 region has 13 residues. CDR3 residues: CASARVQNTEAFF. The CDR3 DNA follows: TGTGCCAGCGCCCGGGTCCAAAACACTGAAGCTTTCTTT.

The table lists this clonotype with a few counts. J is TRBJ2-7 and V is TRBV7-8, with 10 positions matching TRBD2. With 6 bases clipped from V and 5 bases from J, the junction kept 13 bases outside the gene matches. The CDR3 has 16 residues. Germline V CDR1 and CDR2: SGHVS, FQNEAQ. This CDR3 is CASSPRALAGVDEQYF. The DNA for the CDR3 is TGTGCCAGCAGTCCCCGAGCGCTAGCGGGAGTTGACGAGCAGTACTTC.

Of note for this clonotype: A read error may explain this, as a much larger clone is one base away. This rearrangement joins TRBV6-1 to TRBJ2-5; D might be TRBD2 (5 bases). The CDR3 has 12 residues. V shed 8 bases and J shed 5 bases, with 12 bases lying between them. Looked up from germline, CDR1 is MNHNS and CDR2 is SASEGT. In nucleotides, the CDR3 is TGTGCCAGCGTAGAGGGTACGGAGACCCAGTACTTC. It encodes CASVEGTETQYF.

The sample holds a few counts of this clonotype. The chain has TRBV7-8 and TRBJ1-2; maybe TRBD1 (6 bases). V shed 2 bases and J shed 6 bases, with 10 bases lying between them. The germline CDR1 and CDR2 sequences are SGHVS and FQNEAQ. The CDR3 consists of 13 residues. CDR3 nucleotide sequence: TGTGCCAGCAGCTTATTAGCAGGGGATGGCTACACCTTC. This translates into CASSLLAGDGYTF.

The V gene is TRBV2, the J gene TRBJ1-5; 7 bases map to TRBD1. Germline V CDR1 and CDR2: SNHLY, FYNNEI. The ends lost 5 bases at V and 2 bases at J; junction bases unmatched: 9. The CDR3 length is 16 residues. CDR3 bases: TGTGCCAGCAGTAAGTTTTACAGGGGAGGCAATCAGCCCCAGCATTTT. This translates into CASSKFYRGGNQPQHF.

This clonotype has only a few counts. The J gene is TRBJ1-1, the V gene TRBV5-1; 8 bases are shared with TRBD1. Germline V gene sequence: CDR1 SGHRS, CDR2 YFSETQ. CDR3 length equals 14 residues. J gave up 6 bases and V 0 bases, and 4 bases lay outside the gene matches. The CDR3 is CASSLGTGRAEAFF. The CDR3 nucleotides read TGCGCCAGCAGCTTGGGGACAGGGAGGGCTGAAGCTTTCTTT.

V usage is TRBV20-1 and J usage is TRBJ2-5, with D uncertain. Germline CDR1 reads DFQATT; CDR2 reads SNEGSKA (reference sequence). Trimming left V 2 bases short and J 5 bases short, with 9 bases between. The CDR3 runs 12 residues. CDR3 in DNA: TGCAGTGCTAGAACCCTCCGGGAGACCCAGTACTTC. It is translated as CSARTLRETQYF.

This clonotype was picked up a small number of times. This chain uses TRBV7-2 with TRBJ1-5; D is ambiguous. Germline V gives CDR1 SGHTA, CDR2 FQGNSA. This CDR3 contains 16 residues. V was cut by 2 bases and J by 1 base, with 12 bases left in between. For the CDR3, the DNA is TGTGCCAGCAGCTTAATGTCGGGTCCGAGCAATCAGCCCCAGCATTTT. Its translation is CASSLMSGPSNQPQHF.

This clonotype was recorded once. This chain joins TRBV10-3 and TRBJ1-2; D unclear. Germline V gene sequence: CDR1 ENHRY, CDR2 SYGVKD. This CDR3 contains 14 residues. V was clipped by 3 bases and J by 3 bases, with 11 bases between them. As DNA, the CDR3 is TGTGCCATCAGTGAAACGGACGGCTACTATGGCTACACCTTC. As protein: CAISETDGYYGYTF.

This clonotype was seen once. CDR3 nucleotides: TGTGCCACCTCAGAAGGGCGGAATGAAAAACTGTTTTTT. Its translation: CATSEGRNEKLFF. The V and J genes are TRBV2 and TRBJ1-4; no clear D. The V gene lost 10 bases and the J gene lost 5 bases, with 14 bases spanning the gap. The CDR3 loop spans 13 amino acids. Germline V lookup: CDR1 SNHLY, CDR2 FYNNEI. Variable domain in full (rest from reference TRBV2 and TRBJ1-4): EPEVTQTPSHQVTQMGQEVILRCVPISNHLYFYWYRQILGQKVEFLVSFYNNEISEKSEIFDDQFSVERPDGSNFTLKIRSTKLEDSAMYFCATSEGRNEKLFFGSGTQLSVL.

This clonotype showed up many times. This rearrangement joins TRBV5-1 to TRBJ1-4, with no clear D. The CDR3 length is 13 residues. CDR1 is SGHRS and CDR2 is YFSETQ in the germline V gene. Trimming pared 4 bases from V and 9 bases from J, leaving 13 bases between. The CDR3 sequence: CASSQEVAQKLFF. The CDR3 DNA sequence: TGCGCCAGCAGCCAAGAGGTGGCCCAAAAACTGTTTTTT.

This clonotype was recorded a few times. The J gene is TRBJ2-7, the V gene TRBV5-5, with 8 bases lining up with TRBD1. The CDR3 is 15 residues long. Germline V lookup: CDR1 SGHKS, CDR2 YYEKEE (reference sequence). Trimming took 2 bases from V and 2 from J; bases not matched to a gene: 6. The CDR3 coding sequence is TGTGCCAGCAGCTTCGTCGCAGGGGGCGCCTACGAGCAGTACTTC. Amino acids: CASSFVAGGAYEQYF.

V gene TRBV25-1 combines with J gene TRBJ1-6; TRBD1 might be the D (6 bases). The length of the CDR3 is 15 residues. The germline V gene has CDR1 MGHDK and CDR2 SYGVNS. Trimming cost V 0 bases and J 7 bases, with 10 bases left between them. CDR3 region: CASSEYRGRNSPLHF. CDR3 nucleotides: TGTGCCAGCAGTGAATACAGGGGTCGGAATTCACCCCTCCACTTT.

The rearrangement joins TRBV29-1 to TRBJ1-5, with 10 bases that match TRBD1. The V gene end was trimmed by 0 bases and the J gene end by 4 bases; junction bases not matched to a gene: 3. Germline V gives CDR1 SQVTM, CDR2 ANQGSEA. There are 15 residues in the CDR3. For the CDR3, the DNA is TGCAGCGTTGAAGAGGCGGACAGGGGGAATCAGCCCCAGCATTTT. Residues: CSVEEADRGNQPQHF.

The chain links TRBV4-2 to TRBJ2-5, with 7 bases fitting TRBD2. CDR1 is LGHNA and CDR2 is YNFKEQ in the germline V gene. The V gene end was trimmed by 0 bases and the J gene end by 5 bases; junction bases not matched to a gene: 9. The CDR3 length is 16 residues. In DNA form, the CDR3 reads TGTGCCAGCAGCCAAGAAGCAGGACTAGGTTGGGAGACCCAGTACTTC. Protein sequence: CASSQEAGLGWETQYF.

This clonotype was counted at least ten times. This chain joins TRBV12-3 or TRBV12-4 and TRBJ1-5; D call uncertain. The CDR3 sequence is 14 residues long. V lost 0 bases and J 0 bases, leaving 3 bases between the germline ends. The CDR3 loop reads CASSLAPSNQPQHF. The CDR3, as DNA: TGTGCCAGCAGTTTAGCACCTAGCAATCAGCCCCAGCATTTT.

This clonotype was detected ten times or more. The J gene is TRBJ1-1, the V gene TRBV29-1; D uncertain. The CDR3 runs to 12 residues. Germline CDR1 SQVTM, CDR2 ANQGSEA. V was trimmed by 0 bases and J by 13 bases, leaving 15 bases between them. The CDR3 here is CSVEDHQAGGFF. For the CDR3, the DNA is TGCAGCGTTGAAGATCACCAGGCCGGTGGTTTCTTT.